The clone carrying this TCR beta chain is medium-sized. The sample is drawn from a study of OX40 agonist ivuxolimab in advanced cancers. Samples of blood were obtained at baseline, on cycle 4 day 1, and on cycle 7 day 1. Germline values: CDR1 SGDLS, CDR2 YYNGEE. The junction had 8 bases not matched to a gene; V was cut back by 0 bases and J by 8 bases. The CDR3 spans 16 residues. Method: immunoSEQ multiplex PCR; TCRdb's copy keeps in-frame clones and lacks some. The sample consists of roughly 20,000 clones, about 86% of them appearing once. The genes are TRBV9 and TRBJ2-1, with 10 bases matching TRBD2. The source was CD4+ or CD8+ T cells sorted from blood, collected in a trial of the OX40 agonist ivuxolimab. The origin of this receptor is an adult with an advanced solid tumor such as melanoma, head and neck, liver or kidney cancer. The CDR3 sequence: CASSVGTSGLGDEQFF. CDR3 in DNA: TGTGCCAGCAGCGTAGGGACTAGCGGCCTCGGGGATGAGCAGTTCTTC.